The 9 T cell receptor beta chains listed next were all sequenced from one sample in a study of graft-versus-host responses after intestinal transplantation. The data were produced by immunoSEQ multiplex PCR, yet TCRdb's version contains in-frame clones alone and is incomplete. The sample gives 70,000 to 95,000 clones, almost 90% of which show up once; 0.11% is in the top ten. For these TCRs, the target antigens are not known. This material consisted of unstimulated CD4+ T cells sorted from spleen or lymph node cells, taken before intestinal transplant. The receptor source for this set is a human donor who received an intestinal transplant.

This clone has just one count. The rearrangement uses TRBV19 and TRBJ1-1; TRBD1 is a possible D gene (5 bases). There are 14 residues in the CDR3. V was pared by 3 bases and J by 6 bases, with 14 bases between. Per germline, CDR1 LNHDA and CDR2 SQIVND (reference sequence). This CDR3 reads CASSIRGLVPEAFF. The CDR3 bases are TGTGCCAGTAGTATCCGGGGACTAGTACCTGAAGCTTTCTTT. Together with reference TRBV19 and TRBJ1-1, the CDR3 gives the full variable domain: DGGITQSPKYLFRKEGQNVTLSCEQNLNHDAMYWYRQDPGQGLRLIYYSQIVNDFQKGDIAEGYSVSREKKESFPLTVTSAQKNPTAFYLCASSIRGLVPEAFFGQGTRLTVV.

This chain joins TRBV19 and TRBJ2-1; 12 nucleotides line up with TRBD1. The CDR3 length is 16 residues. Germline V lookup: CDR1 LNHDA, CDR2 SQIVND (reference sequence). After removal of 7 bases from V and 7 bases from J, the junction contained 11 bases not matched to a gene. Written as DNA, the CDR3 is TGTGCCAGTACTCGCACCGGGACAGGGGGCGGGAATGAGCAGTTCTTC. Protein sequence: CASTRTGTGGGNEQFF.

The chain employs TRBV10-3 and TRBJ1-2; 12 nucleotides agree with TRBD1. The germline V gene has CDR1 ENHRY and CDR2 SYGVKD. CDR3 length: 15 residues. V was pared by 5 bases and J by 4 bases, with 5 bases of the junction left unmatched. The CDR3: CAISWDRGPVYGYTF. CDR3 in DNA: TGTGCCATCAGTTGGGACAGGGGGCCTGTCTATGGCTACACCTTC.

In DNA form, the CDR3 reads TGTGCCAGTAGTATTTGGAGGGGTAATGAGCAGTTCTTC. It encodes CASSIWRGNEQFF. The rearrangement uses TRBV19 and TRBJ2-1; D is perhaps TRBD2 (6 bases). CDR1 is LNHDA and CDR2 is SQIVND in the germline V gene (reference sequence). The CDR3 spans 13 residues. V was shortened by 3 bases and J by 7 bases, with 10 bases between the two germline ends.

V is TRBV7-6 and J is TRBJ1-1, with 7 bases fitting TRBD1. V dropped 1 base and J dropped 11; count of bases not matched to a gene: 4. The CDR3 spans 12 residues. Germline V gives CDR1 SGHVS, CDR2 FNYEAQ. CDR3 nucleotides: TGTGCCAGCAGCTTAGGACAGGGTGAGGCTTTCTTT. This gives the protein CASSLGQGEAFF.

The CDR3 DNA reads TGTGCCAGCAGTGAAATGGGGGGACAGGGTGACGCTGAAGCTTTCTTT. Protein product: CASSEMGGQGDAEAFF. V usage is TRBV25-1 and J usage is TRBJ1-1, with 9 positions matching TRBD1. Per the germline V gene, CDR1 is MGHDK and CDR2 is SYGVNS. CDR3 length: 16 amino acids. V lost 2 bases and J lost 6; bases outside the gene matches: 10.

The chain is built from TRBV7-9 and TRBJ1-1; D unresolved. Trimming left V 5 bases short and J 3 bases short, with 19 bases between. CDR3 length: 16 amino acids. Germline-derived CDR1 and CDR2 are SEHNR and FQNEAQ (reference sequence). CDR3 residues: CASSPRVGRGDTEAFF. CDR3 bases: TGTGCCAGCAGCCCGAGGGTAGGGCGTGGGGACACTGAAGCTTTCTTT.

This clone has just one count. The gene calls are TRBV5-4 and TRBJ1-1, with 8 bases that match TRBD1. The CDR3 totals 14 residues. CDR1 and CDR2 from the germline V gene are SGHNT and YYREEE (reference sequence). V shed 5 bases, J shed 4 bases, and the junction held 7 bases outside the gene matches. The CDR3 DNA sequence: TGTGCCAGCAGATCGGACAGGGCGGGCACTGAAGCTTTCTTT. This gives the protein CASRSDRAGTEAFF. Full variable domain (rest looked up from reference TRBV5-4 and TRBJ1-1): ETGVTQSPTHLIKTRGQQVTLRCSSQSGHNTVSWYQQALGQGPQFIFQYYREEENGRGNFPPRFSGLQFPNYSSELNVNALELDDSALYLCASRSDRAGTEAFFGQGTRLTVV.

DNA for the CDR3: TGTGCCAGCAGCCCCAGGACAGGGTATCAGCCCCAGCATTTT. Its translation is CASSPRTGYQPQHF. The chain carries TRBV5-5 and TRBJ1-5; 8 bases are shared with TRBD1. This CDR3 is built from 14 residues. V was clipped by 4 bases and J by 5 bases; unmatched bases: 5. Looked up from germline, CDR1 is SGHKS and CDR2 is YYEKEE (reference sequence).